The 16 T cell receptor beta chains below all came from one sample that was sequenced in a study of control samples from healthy donors and cancer patients. The table came from immunoSEQ multiplex PCR; TCRdb's copy has only in-frame clones and leaves some out. The sample carries 260,000 or so clones, over 70% recorded once. What was sequenced was PBMCs. The receptor source for this set is a woman aged 55-70 years with lung cancer.

The V gene is TRBV19, the J gene TRBJ2-5, with D hard to call. Germline assignment: CDR1 LNHDA and CDR2 SQIVND (reference sequence). This CDR3 has 11 amino acids. V gave up 10 bases and J gave up 2 bases, with 8 bases separating them. DNA for the CDR3: TGTGCCATACCGGAACAAGAGACCCAGTACTTC. Amino acids: CAIPEQETQYF.

This chain uses TRBV6-5 with TRBJ1-2; no firm D call. CDR3 length: 15 residues. Germline loops: CDR1 MNHEY, CDR2 SVGAGI. The ends were cut back, 4 bases at V and 7 bases at J, with 19 bases in the middle. CDR3 DNA: TGTGCCAGCAGTTCCACCGGGCCAAGAGTCTCTGGCTACACCTTC. It yields the protein CASSSTGPRVSGYTF.

This clone showed up just once. The chain carries TRBV5-1 and TRBJ1-6; D gene ambiguous. Trimming removed 4 bases at V and 8 bases at J, with 10 bases between. This CDR3 region has 13 residues. Per the germline V gene, CDR1 is SGHRS and CDR2 is YFSETQ. The DNA of the CDR3 is TGCGCCAGCAGCGCGTACGGGGATTCACCCCTCCACTTT. Its protein is CASSAYGDSPLHF.

This clone has only a few counts. V and J are TRBV4-1 and TRBJ1-2; possibly TRBD1 for D (5 bases). V was cut by 3 bases and J by 8 bases, with 19 bases left in between. This CDR3 has 15 amino acids. Looked up from germline, CDR1 is MGHRA and CDR2 is YSYEKL. The CDR3 DNA reads TGCGCCAGCAGCCACCCCTCGGGACGGGCGTCAGGCTACACCTTC. Its translation is CASSHPSGRASGYTF.

This chain links TRBV5-5 with TRBJ1-6; the match to TRBD1 covers 7 bases. The CDR3 extends over 15 amino acids. CDR1 is SGHKS, CDR2 YYEKEE, per germline (reference sequence). The J segment lost 6 bases and the V segment lost 4 bases, leaving 7 bases of the junction unmatched. CDR3 region: CASSIQQGRNSPLHF. For the CDR3, the DNA is TGTGCCAGCAGCATTCAACAGGGGCGTAATTCACCCCTCCACTTT.

CDR3 bases: TGTGCCATCAGTGCGGGGAGCTACAATGAGCAGTTCTTC. Translation gives CAISAGSYNEQFF. The V call is TRBV10-3, the J call TRBJ2-1; tentative D call: TRBD2 (5 bases). This CDR3 is 13 amino acids long. Germline V lookup: CDR1 ENHRY, CDR2 SYGVKD. V lost 4 bases and J 3 bases, leaving 7 bases between the germline ends.

J is TRBJ2-1 and V is TRBV7-3; the D gene is possibly TRBD1 (6 bases). The V end lost 5 bases, the J end lost 4 bases, and 12 bases lay between the germline ends. The CDR3 length is 14 residues. In germline, CDR1 is SGHTA, CDR2 FQGTGA. CDR3 loop: CASSTRGQYNEQFF. CDR3 in DNA: TGTGCCAGCAGCACTCGAGGACAGTACAATGAGCAGTTCTTC.

This clone appeared a single time. CDR3 loop: CASNPSGGREQFF. CDR3 nucleotide sequence: TGTGCCAGCAACCCTTCAGGGGGCAGGGAGCAGTTCTTC. The chain joins TRBV12-3 or TRBV12-4 to TRBJ2-1; 8 nucleotides agree with TRBD1. The CDR3 loop spans 13 amino acids. V shed 7 bases, J shed 10 bases, and the junction held 9 bases outside the gene matches.

The J gene is TRBJ2-7, the V gene TRBV5-1; 7 bases agree with TRBD1. The CDR3 loop spans 11 amino acids. The ends lost 7 bases at V and 3 bases at J; junction bases unmatched: 1. Germline CDR1 is SGHRS and CDR2 is YFSETQ. CDR3 nucleotide sequence: TGCGCCAGCTCAGGGGGCTACGAGCAGTACTTC. Protein product: CASSGGYEQYF.

V is TRBV6-5 and J is TRBJ1-5; D is unclear. V was cut by 6 bases and J by 0 bases, with 9 bases left in between. The CDR3 consists of 14 residues. Per the germline V gene, CDR1 is MNHEY and CDR2 is SVGAGI. CDR3 bases: TGTGCCAGCAGCCGACGGAATAGCAATCAGCCCCAGCATTTT. Translated, it gives CASSRRNSNQPQHF.

The chain carries TRBV10-3 and TRBJ2-3, with 11 positions matching TRBD2. The germline gives CDR1 ENHRY, CDR2 SYGVKD. The V and J ends lost 0 bases and 1 base, in that order; junction bases with no gene match: 0. The CDR3 length is 16 residues. The CDR3 coding sequence is TGTGCCATCAGTGAGTCGACTAGCGGGGGCACAGATACGCAGTATTTT. This sequence encodes CAISESTSGGTDTQYF.

This chain joins TRBV7-9 and TRBJ1-3; 7 bases map to TRBD1. CDR3 size: 14 residues. The ends lost 6 bases at V and 2 bases at J; junction bases unmatched: 4. CDR1 is SEHNR and CDR2 is FQNEAQ in the germline V gene (reference sequence). In DNA form, the CDR3 reads TGTGCCAGCAGTCAAGACAGGGCTGGAAACACCATATATTTT. Its translation: CASSQDRAGNTIYF.

This sequence joins TRBV3-1 (or the pseudogene TRBV3-2) and TRBJ2-2, with D perhaps given as TRBD1 or TRBD2 (5 bases each). The CDR3 extends over 15 amino acids. V was pared by 10 bases and J by 1 base, with 16 bases between. The germline gives CDR1 LGHDT, CDR2 YNNKEL (reference sequence). The DNA of the CDR3 is TGTGCCACCTCTGTGACAGCGGTGAACACCGGGGAGCTGTTTTTT. Its protein is CATSVTAVNTGELFF.

V usage is TRBV30 and J usage is TRBJ2-7; the D is unclear. This CDR3 region has 15 residues. V lost 3 bases and J lost 0, with 15 bases in between. CDR1 and CDR2 from the germline V gene are GTSNPN and SVGIG (reference sequence). The CDR3 loop is CAWSRGGARSYEQYF. The CDR3 DNA follows: TGTGCCTGGAGCCGTGGCGGAGCCCGCTCCTACGAGCAGTACTTC.

In its sample, this clone was seen once. This same CDR3 is encoded by further DNA sequences in the sample. The chain uses TRBV14 and TRBJ2-7, with 7 positions matching TRBD1. Losses at the gene ends were 4 bases for V and 3 bases for J; bases not matched to a gene: 3. This CDR3 has 13 amino acids. Germline V lookup: CDR1 SGHDN, CDR2 FVKESK. Here the CDR3 DNA reads TGTGCCAGCAGCCGGGACAGCAGCTACGAGCAGTACTTC. Translation: CASSRDSSYEQYF.

The chain employs TRBV5-1 and TRBJ2-5; 7 nucleotides align to TRBD1. This CDR3 is 14 amino acids long. Germline V lookup: CDR1 SGHRS, CDR2 YFSETQ. The ends lost 3 bases at V and 4 bases at J; junction bases unmatched: 6. The CDR3 region is CASSSGQAGETQYF. Written as DNA, the CDR3 is TGCGCCAGCAGCTCAGGACAGGCCGGAGAGACCCAGTACTTC.